The clone carrying this TCR beta chain has only one observation. This entry is derived from a study of blood T cell repertoires in COVID-19. Study summary: COVID-19 samples collected from the United States, Italy and Spain covered acute and convalescent phases.

Trimming removed 5 bases from V and 4 bases from J; junction bases left unmatched: 3. Germline CDR1 and CDR2: MNHEY and SVGAGI. The CDR3 runs to 13 residues. Data came from immunoSEQ multiplex PCR; TCRdb stores just in-frame clones and leaves some out. The profile shows roughly 300,000 clones, 86% of them singletons. Sequenced material: peripheral blood. The TCR sequence derives from a woman between 45 and 65 years old with acute or convalescent COVID-19. V usage is TRBV6-5 and J usage is TRBJ1-1, with TRBD1 matching 8 bases. CDR3 protein: CASSTDRVTEAFF. Here the CDR3 DNA reads TGTGCCAGCAGTACGGACAGGGTCACTGAAGCTTTCTTT.